The subject of this entry is one T cell receptor beta chain. The antigen is not known. The data derive from a study of blood T cells in healthy people across ages. Study outcomes and limitations: It was not possible, with unsorted PBMCs, to conclusively compare naive and antigen-experienced cells.

Primed by a sample-barcoded 5' primer and a J-beta primer mix, a second PCR proceeded for roughly 7 to 11 cycles. Each single sample gave us at least 3 million CDR3-containing paired-end reads. TCRdb reanalysed the 5' RACE reads using MiXCR and keeps one entry per CDR3 protein. The profile shows around 870,000 distinct CDR3 sequences, more than 25% of them singletons. Per germline, CDR1 SGHAT and CDR2 FQNNGV. V was clipped by 0 bases and J by 10 bases, with 5 bases between them. This CDR3 has 11 amino acids. The chain recombines TRBV11-2 with TRBJ2-3; D ambiguous. Sequencing was carried out using blood. The TCR was taken from a woman older than 75 in good health. CDR3 in amino acids: CASSLEEAQYF. The CDR3 DNA reads TGTGCCAGCAGCTTAGAAGAAGCGCAGTATTTT.